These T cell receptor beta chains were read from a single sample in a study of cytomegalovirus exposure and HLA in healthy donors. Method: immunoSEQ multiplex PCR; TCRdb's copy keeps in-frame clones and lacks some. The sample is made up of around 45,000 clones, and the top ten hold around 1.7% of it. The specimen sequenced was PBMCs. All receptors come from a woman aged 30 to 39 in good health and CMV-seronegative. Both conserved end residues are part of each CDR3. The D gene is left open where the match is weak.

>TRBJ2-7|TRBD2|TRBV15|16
CATSNGGLAALYEQYF
TGTGCCACCAGCAACGGGGGACTAGCGGCCCTCTACGAGCAGTACTTC
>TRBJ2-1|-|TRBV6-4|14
CASSLTGGRDEQFF
TGTGCCAGCAGCCTTACGGGGGGCCGGGATGAGCAGTTCTTC
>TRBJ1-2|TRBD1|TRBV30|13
CAWRGQGAGGYTF
TGTGCCTGGAGAGGACAGGGGGCAGGAGGCTACACCTTC
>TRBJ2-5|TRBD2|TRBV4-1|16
CASSQTGGLPQETQYF
TGCGCCAGCAGCCAGACGGGGGGACTTCCGCAAGAGACCCAGTACTTC
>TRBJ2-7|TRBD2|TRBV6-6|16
CASSYPGGGSGYEQYF
TGTGCCAGCAGTTACCCCGGGGGGGGGAGTGGCTACGAGCAGTACTTC
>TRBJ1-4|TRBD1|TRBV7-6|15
CASSLGTGVREKLFF
TGTGCCAGCAGCTTAGGGACAGGGGTACGAGAAAAACTGTTTTTT
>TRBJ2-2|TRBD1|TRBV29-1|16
CSVEDPGTGFTGELFF
TGCAGCGTTGAAGATCCAGGGACAGGGTTCACCGGGGAGCTGTTTTTT
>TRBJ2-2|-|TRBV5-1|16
CASSPPRDGHGGELFF
TGCGCCAGCAGCCCGCCGCGGGATGGCCATGGCGGGGAGCTGTTTTTT
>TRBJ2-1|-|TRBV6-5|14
CATGRGVGVNEQFF
TGTGCCACAGGGAGGGGGGTCGGCGTGAATGAGCAGTTCTTC
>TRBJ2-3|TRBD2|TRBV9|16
CASSKLAGGPTDTQYF
TGTGCCAGCAGTAAATTAGCGGGAGGGCCAACAGATACGCAGTATTTT
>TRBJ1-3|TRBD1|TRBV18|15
CASSPDRSSGNTIYF
TGTGCCAGCTCCCCGGACAGGAGCTCTGGAAACACCATATATTTT
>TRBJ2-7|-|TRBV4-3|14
CASSQDPGPYEQYF
TGCGCCAGCAGCCAAGACCCAGGGCCTTACGAGCAGTACTTC
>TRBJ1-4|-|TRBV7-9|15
CASSLSGNRGEKLFF
TGTGCCAGCAGCTTATCTGGGAATAGGGGTGAAAAACTGTTTTTT
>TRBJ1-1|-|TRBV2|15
CASRRMAVLGTEAFF
TGTGCCAGCAGGAGGATGGCGGTTTTGGGCACTGAAGCTTTCTTT
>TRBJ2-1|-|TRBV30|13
CAWSVQSSSEQFF
TGTGCCTGGAGTGTACAGAGCTCCAGTGAGCAGTTCTTC
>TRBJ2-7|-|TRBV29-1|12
CSAGERRYEQYF
TGCAGCGCGGGAGAACGTCGGTACGAGCAGTACTTC
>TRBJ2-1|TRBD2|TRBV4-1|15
CASSLGLRTSGKKFF
TGCGCCAGCAGCCTAGGCTTACGGACTAGCGGGAAAAAGTTCTTC
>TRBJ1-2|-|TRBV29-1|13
CSVNPDRTGGYTF
TGCAGCGTGAACCCAGACAGGACGGGTGGCTACACCTTC
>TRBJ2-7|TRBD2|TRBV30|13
CAAAGEGPYEQYF
TGTGCCGCTGCGGGGGAGGGTCCCTACGAGCAGTACTTC
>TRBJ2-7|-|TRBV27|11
CATEQGGEQYF
TGTGCCACCGAGCAGGGAGGCGAGCAGTACTTC
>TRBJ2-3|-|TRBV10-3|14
CAITPSVSTDTQYF
TGTGCCATCACCCCATCGGTGAGCACAGATACGCAGTATTTT
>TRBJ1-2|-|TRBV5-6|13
CASSLGTAYGYTF
TGTGCCAGCAGCTTGGGGACAGCCTATGGCTACACCTTC
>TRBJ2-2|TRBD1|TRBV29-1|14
CSVEWGQTPGELFF
TGCAGCGTTGAGTGGGGACAGACACCCGGGGAGCTGTTTTTT
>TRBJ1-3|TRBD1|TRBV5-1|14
CASSLGTGGNTIYF
TGCGCCAGCAGCTTGGGGACAGGGGGAAACACCATATATTTT
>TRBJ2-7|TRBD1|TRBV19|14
CASSRTGGSYEQYF
TGTGCCAGTAGTAGGACAGGGGGCTCCTACGAGCAGTACTTC
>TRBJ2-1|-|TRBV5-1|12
CASSWGINEQFF
TGCGCCAGCAGCTGGGGCATCAATGAGCAGTTCTTC
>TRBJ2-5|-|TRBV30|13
CAWIGPGGGTQYF
TGTGCCTGGATAGGCCCGGGGGGCGGGACCCAGTACTTC
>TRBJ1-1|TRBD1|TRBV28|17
CASSLPSGTGLNTEAFF
TGTGCCAGCAGTTTACCCTCGGGGACAGGACTGAACACTGAAGCTTTCTTT
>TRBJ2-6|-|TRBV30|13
CAHTGAGANVLTF
TGTGCCCACACGGGAGCTGGGGCCAACGTCCTGACTTTC
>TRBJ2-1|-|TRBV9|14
CASTRESTYNEQFF
TGTGCCAGCACCAGGGAATCCACCTACAATGAGCAGTTCTTC
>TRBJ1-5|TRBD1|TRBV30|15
CAWSLDRGSNQPQHF
TGTGCCTGGAGCTTGGACAGGGGATCCAATCAGCCCCAGCATTTT